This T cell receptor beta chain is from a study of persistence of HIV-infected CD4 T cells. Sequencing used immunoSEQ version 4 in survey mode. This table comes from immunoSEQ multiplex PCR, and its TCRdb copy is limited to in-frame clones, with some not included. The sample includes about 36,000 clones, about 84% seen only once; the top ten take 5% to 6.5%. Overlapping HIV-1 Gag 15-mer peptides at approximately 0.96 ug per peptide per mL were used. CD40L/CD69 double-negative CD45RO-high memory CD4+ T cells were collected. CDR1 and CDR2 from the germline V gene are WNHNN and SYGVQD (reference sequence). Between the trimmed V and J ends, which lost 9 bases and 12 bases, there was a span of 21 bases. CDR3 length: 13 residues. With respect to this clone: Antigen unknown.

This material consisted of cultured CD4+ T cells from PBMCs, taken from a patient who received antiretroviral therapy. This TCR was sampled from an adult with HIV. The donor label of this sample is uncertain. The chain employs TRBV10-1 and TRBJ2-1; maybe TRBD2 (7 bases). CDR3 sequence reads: CASGASGGGLQFF. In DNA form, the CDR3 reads TGCGCCAGTGGAGCTAGTGGGGGGGGCCTGCAGTTCTTC.